The 30 T cell receptor beta chains below come from one sample, sequenced in a study of TIL therapy for anti-PD-1-resistant metastatic lung cancer. This was the immunoSEQ v3 assay. Assay: immunoSEQ multiplex PCR; the TCRdb copy retains only in-frame clones and omits some. The sample contains some 37,000 clones, 70% to 75% of which appear only once. Time point meaning: pre-treatment sample, taken before nivolumab and TIL therapy. This specimen was blood, taken at baseline. Receptors originate from a person aged 25-80 years with non-small cell lung cancer.

The chain recombines TRBV9 with TRBJ2-1; 8 bases match TRBD2. CDR3 length: 15 amino acids. Trimming cost V 6 bases and J 3 bases; bases outside gene matches: 8. Looked up from germline, CDR1 is SGDLS and CDR2 is YYNGEE. Here the CDR3 reads CASTPNGGGYNEQFF. In nucleotides, the CDR3 is TGTGCCAGCACCCCAAACGGGGGGGGCTACAATGAGCAGTTCTTC.

This chain uses TRBV9 with TRBJ2-3; 10 bases map to TRBD2. Germline CDR1 reads SGDLS; CDR2 reads YYNGEE. The CDR3 loop spans 16 amino acids. J gave up 5 bases and V 0 bases, and 6 bases lay outside the gene matches. This CDR3 is CASSVEASSGGDTQYF. The CDR3, as DNA: TGTGCCAGCAGCGTAGAGGCGTCTAGCGGGGGAGATACGCAGTATTTT.

The chain has TRBV5-4 and TRBJ1-4; 8 bases line up with TRBD1. V lost 4 bases and J lost 6; bases outside the gene matches: 5. The CDR3 contains 14 residues. Germline CDR1 reads SGHNT; CDR2 reads YYREEE (reference sequence). CDR3 coding DNA: TGTGCCAGCAGCCAGGACAGGGCGGATGAAAAACTGTTTTTT. It is translated as CASSQDRADEKLFF. The variable domain in full, completed from reference TRBV5-4 and TRBJ1-4, reads ETGVTQSPTHLIKTRGQQVTLRCSSQSGHNTVSWYQQALGQGPQFIFQYYREEENGRGNFPPRFSGLQFPNYSSELNVNALELDDSALYLCASSQDRADEKLFFGSGTQLSVL.

This clone was picked up a small number of times. The genes are TRBV4-2 and TRBJ1-1; D is undetermined. Germline CDR1 and CDR2: LGHNA and YNFKEQ. Trimming took 3 bases from V and 0 from J, leaving 17 bases between them. The length of the CDR3 is 17 residues. In DNA, the CDR3 is TGTGCCAGCAGCCAGCCCTCGGTCGCGTTGATGAACACTGAAGCTTTCTTT. It codes for CASSQPSVALMNTEAFF.

This chain links TRBV5-1 with TRBJ2-2; no definite D call. This CDR3 contains 17 residues. Germline CDR1 SGHRS, CDR2 YFSETQ. V lost 0 bases, J lost 0 bases, and 12 bases lay in between. Here the CDR3 reads CASSLEWALTNTGELFF. CDR3 nucleotide sequence: TGCGCCAGCAGCTTGGAATGGGCCCTAACGAACACCGGGGAGCTGTTTTTT.

This clone was detected once. This chain connects TRBV7-9 to TRBJ2-7; D may match TRBD1 or TRBD2 (6 bases each). The V gene's germline CDR1 is SEHNR and CDR2 FQNEAQ (reference sequence). The V and J ends lost 4 bases and 3 bases respectively, with 13 bases between them. The CDR3 loop spans 14 amino acids. The CDR3 reads CASSSRGPFYEQYF. The CDR3 DNA is TGTGCCAGCAGCTCTCGGGGGCCCTTCTACGAGCAGTACTTC.

This chain connects TRBV5-1 to TRBJ2-2, with a possible D match to TRBD2 (6 bases). The germline V gene has CDR1 SGHRS and CDR2 YFSETQ. This CDR3 comprises 15 residues. V lost 0 bases and J 2 bases, leaving 8 bases between the germline ends. The CDR3 is CASSLAGGNTGELFF. The CDR3 DNA is TGCGCCAGCAGCTTGGCCGGGGGAAACACCGGGGAGCTGTTTTTT. Combining the CDR3 with reference TRBV5-1 and TRBJ2-2 gives the whole variable domain KAGVTQTPRYLIKTRGQQVTLSCSPISGHRSVSWYQQTPGQGLQFLFEYFSETQRNKGNFPGRFSGRQFSNSRSEMNVSTLELGDSALYLCASSLAGGNTGELFFGEGSRLTVL.

This clone was observed a single time. The chain combines TRBV6-5 with TRBJ2-1; weak D call: TRBD1 (6 bases). Germline loops: CDR1 MNHEY, CDR2 SVGAGI. CDR3 length: 14 residues. V lost 5 bases to trimming and J lost 5 bases, with 13 bases between them. The CDR3 spells CASSPGTSHNEQFF. The CDR3 nucleotides read TGTGCCAGCAGTCCCGGGACATCCCACAATGAGCAGTTCTTC.

The genes are TRBV19 and TRBJ1-2, with D possibly matching TRBD1 (5 bases). The germline V gene encodes CDR1 LNHDA and CDR2 SQIVND (reference sequence). Trimming left V 3 bases short and J 6 bases short, with 11 bases between. The CDR3 is 13 amino acids. The CDR3 DNA is TGTGCCAGTAGTATGGGGCAGGTGGATGGCTACACCTTC. This sequence encodes CASSMGQVDGYTF.

Notes on this clone: One end of the junction fails to match germline, which may point to a read error. The genes are TRBV19 and TRBJ2-3; D gene unclear. CDR1 LNHDA and CDR2 SQIVND come from the germline V gene (reference sequence). The CDR3 runs 16 residues. In DNA form, the CDR3 reads TGTGCCGGTAGTATCGTTAAACCGACAACGACAGATACGCAGTATTTT. This sequence encodes CAGSIVKPTTTDTQYF.

The CDR3 region is CASSPDRAGGNSPLHF. CDR3 nucleotides: TGTGCCAGCAGTCCAGACAGGGCCGGGGGGAATTCACCCCTCCACTTT. V and J are TRBV7-9 and TRBJ1-6; 7 bases agree with TRBD1. The CDR3 runs 16 residues. V was pared by 6 bases and J by 7 bases, with 12 bases of the junction left unmatched. Germline V gene sequence: CDR1 SEHNR, CDR2 FQNEAQ (reference sequence).

The rearrangement joins TRBV28 to TRBJ1-1, with 8 bases lining up with TRBD1. Germline loops: CDR1 MDHEN, CDR2 SYDVKM. With V trimmed by 6 bases and J by 3 bases, 15 bases remained unmatched. The CDR3 is 17 amino acids. The DNA for the CDR3 is TGTGCCAGCAGCTCCCCCACCCACAGGGGGAGACACACTGAAGCTTTCTTT. It encodes CASSSPTHRGRHTEAFF.

The chain is built from TRBV4-3 and TRBJ1-1; the D gene is possibly TRBD1 (5 bases). The CDR3 has 16 residues. V was shortened by 0 bases and J by 4 bases, with 15 bases between the two germline ends. Germline CDR1 LGHNA, CDR2 YSLEER. This CDR3 is CASSQDWQGDTTEAFF. CDR3 nucleotides: TGCGCCAGCAGCCAAGATTGGCAGGGTGATACCACTGAAGCTTTCTTT.

This clone was seen more than once but under ten times. This rearrangement joins TRBV25-1 to TRBJ1-1; D gene unclear. Germline assignment: CDR1 MGHDK and CDR2 SYGVNS. This CDR3 comprises 13 residues. V was trimmed by 3 bases and J by 5 bases, leaving 10 bases between them. In DNA, the CDR3 is TGTGCCAGCAGTGACGGGAGAGAGACTGAAGCTTTCTTT. Amino acid sequence: CASSDGRETEAFF.

The gene calls are TRBV7-3 and TRBJ2-3; 8 bases fit TRBD1. There are 15 residues in the CDR3. Germline V gene data show CDR1 as SGHTA and CDR2 as FQGTGA. V gave up 5 bases and J gave up 6 bases; unmatched junction bases: 10. CDR3 DNA: TGTGCCAGCAGCCCAGGGGGCGATGGGAGGGATACGCAGTATTTT. It is translated as CASSPGGDGRDTQYF.

The gene calls are TRBV6-1 and TRBJ1-1; the D is unclear. Germline V lookup: CDR1 MNHNS, CDR2 SASEGT. The CDR3 loop spans 11 amino acids. V was shortened by 7 bases and J by 4 bases, with 7 bases between the two germline ends. Here the CDR3 DNA reads TGTGCCAGCACCCGGGGCACTGAAGCTTTCTTT. Its protein product is CASTRGTEAFF.

The chain carries TRBV27 and TRBJ2-3; a possible D gene is TRBD1 (5 bases). This CDR3 region has 16 residues. Per the germline V gene, CDR1 is MNHEY and CDR2 is SMNVEV (reference sequence). V was shortened by 5 bases and J by 1 base, with 16 bases between the two germline ends. CDR3 in amino acids: CASSPYRIRGTDTQYF. The CDR3 DNA is TGTGCCAGCAGTCCCTACAGGATAAGGGGCACAGATACGCAGTATTTT.

V gene TRBV7-9 combines with J gene TRBJ2-7, with 14 bases matching TRBD2. Trimming cost V 4 bases and J 6 bases; bases outside gene matches: 2. The germline CDR1 and CDR2 sequences are SEHNR and FQNEAQ (reference sequence). The CDR3 covers 14 residues. CDR3 sequence: CASSSGTSGSEQYF. In DNA, the CDR3 is TGTGCCAGCAGCTCCGGGACTAGCGGGAGCGAGCAGTACTTC.

This clone has more than one count but fewer than ten. V usage is TRBV11-2 and J usage is TRBJ1-1, with D unresolved. The CDR3 contains 15 residues. Germline CDR1 and CDR2: SGHAT and FQNNGV. V lost 5 bases and J 6 bases, leaving 19 bases between the germline ends. The CDR3 loop is CASSDRDRYSAEAFF. The CDR3 DNA reads TGTGCCAGCAGCGACCGAGACCGGTATAGTGCTGAAGCTTTCTTT.

The chain uses TRBV28 and TRBJ2-5, with TRBD2 identical over 7 bases. Trimming at V came to 6 bases and at J to 5 bases, leaving 18 bases not matched to a gene. Looked up from germline, CDR1 is MDHEN and CDR2 is SYDVKM. CDR3 size: 17 residues. CDR3 sequence: CASSLEIGRGAGETQYF. The CDR3 DNA follows: TGTGCCAGCAGCCTAGAAATCGGAAGAGGAGCGGGGGAGACCCAGTACTTC.

This clone was found a few times. The chain uses TRBV11-2 and TRBJ2-1, with TRBD1 matching 8 bases. V was pared by 4 bases and J by 2 bases, with 10 bases of the junction left unmatched. The germline V gene has CDR1 SGHAT and CDR2 FQNNGV. The CDR3 is 17 residues long. CDR3 sequence: CASSSRGQGSTYNEQFF. In nucleotides, the CDR3 is TGTGCCAGCAGCTCACGAGGACAGGGATCAACCTACAATGAGCAGTTCTTC.

The CDR3 DNA reads TGTGCCACCAGCAGAGTGCGTTCTCAAGAGACCCAGTACTTC. Translated, it gives CATSRVRSQETQYF. The rearrangement links TRBV15 to TRBJ2-5; D call uncertain. V was clipped by 1 base and J by 2 bases, with 8 bases between them. The germline gives CDR1 LNHNV, CDR2 YYDKDF (reference sequence). CDR3 length: 14 amino acids.

This clone was detected only once. Relative to the germline gene, one junction end is altered; a read error may explain this. This chain connects TRBV5-4 to TRBJ2-1, with D perhaps assigned TRBD1 or TRBD2 (5 bases each). This CDR3 spans 16 amino acids. CDR1 and CDR2 (germline): SGHNT, YYREEE (reference sequence). For the CDR3, the DNA is TGTGCCAGCAGCTTTGACCAGGGAGAGATATACAGTGAGCAGTTCTTC. It encodes CASSFDQGEIYSEQFF.

The rearrangement uses TRBV28 and TRBJ2-1; 8 positions agree with TRBD2. The ends lost 6 bases at V and 0 bases at J; junction bases unmatched: 7. Germline CDR1 and CDR2: MDHEN and SYDVKM. This CDR3 region has 16 residues. CDR3 sequence (DNA): TGTGCCAGCAGCCGTAGCGGGGCGACCTCCTACAATGAGCAGTTCTTC. Translated: CASSRSGATSYNEQFF.

The genes are TRBV7-2 and TRBJ2-7; TRBD2 matches at 7 bases. This CDR3 comprises 16 residues. The ends lost 1 base at V and 6 bases at J; junction bases unmatched: 12. In germline, CDR1 is SGHTA, CDR2 FQGNSA. CDR3: CASSLGISGPPGEQYF. DNA of the CDR3: TGTGCCAGCAGCTTAGGGATTAGCGGGCCGCCTGGCGAGCAGTACTTC. The complete variable domain, with remaining parts taken from reference TRBV7-2 and TRBJ2-7, reads GAGVSQSPSNKVTEKGKDVELRCDPISGHTALYWYRQSLGQGLEFLIYFQGNSAPDKSGLPSDRFSAERTGGSVSTLTIQRTQQEDSAVYLCASSLGISGPPGEQYFGPGTRLTVT.

The J gene is TRBJ2-5, the V gene TRBV2; no clear D. V was pared by 5 bases and J by 1 base, with 8 bases between. From germline, CDR1 is SNHLY and CDR2 FYNNEI. There are 13 residues in the CDR3. The CDR3 spells CASSRVGQETQYF. The CDR3 coding sequence is TGTGCCAGCAGTCGGGTTGGCCAAGAGACCCAGTACTTC.

The chain combines TRBV7-2 with TRBJ1-4, with D unresolved. Looked up from germline, CDR1 is SGHTA and CDR2 is FQGNSA. The CDR3 length is 12 residues. Trimming stripped 1 base from V and 8 bases from J, with 5 bases between. CDR3 sequence: CASSLVREKLFF. The CDR3, as DNA: TGTGCCAGCAGCTTAGTGCGGGAAAAACTGTTTTTT.

V gene TRBV28 combines with J gene TRBJ1-2, with 9 bases matching TRBD1. The J segment lost 1 base and the V segment lost 4 bases, leaving 4 bases of the junction unmatched. The germline V gene encodes CDR1 MDHEN and CDR2 SYDVKM. The CDR3 has 15 amino acids. The CDR3 DNA follows: TGTGCCAGCAGTTCCACAGGGGGCCTTAACTATGGCTACACCTTC. As protein: CASSSTGGLNYGYTF.

The V call is TRBV21-1, the J call TRBJ2-7; the table assigns TRBD1, which was not confirmed against the DNA. TRBV21-1 is designated a pseudogene. The CDR3 runs to 14 residues. CDR3 amino acids: CASSPRQGSYEQYF. CDR3 nucleotides: TGTGCCAGCAGCCCCCGACAGGGCAGCTACGAGCAGTACTTC.

V is TRBV9 and J is TRBJ2-1; perhaps TRBD1 as D (5 bases). This CDR3 contains 19 residues. Trimming stripped 4 bases from V and 0 bases from J, with 23 bases between. Germline assignment: CDR1 SGDLS and CDR2 YYNGEE. Here the CDR3 reads CASSPPSLVGLRSYNEQFF. For the CDR3, the DNA is TGTGCCAGCAGCCCACCGTCACTCGTGGGGCTTCGCTCCTACAATGAGCAGTTCTTC.